This T cell receptor (beta chain) was retrieved from a study of shared T cell receptors in the human thymus. The protocol was immunoSEQ multiplex PCR, while the TCRdb copy is restricted to in-frame clones and leaves out a portion. In the table there are hundreds of thousands of clones, about 87% of which are singletons. J gave up 8 bases and V 0 bases, and 8 bases lay outside the gene matches. Germline V gene lookup returns CDR1 SGHRS and CDR2 YFSETQ. This CDR3 has 15 residues. Another study also made use of these data, one on human thymus T cells. That paper states: The people who donated were healthy Finnish babies having corrective surgery for congenital heart defects. The study used thymus tissue resected during corrective heart surgery. Thymic and blood repertoires appeared to show biased V and J gene usage. A high degree of thymic repertoire overlap among unrelated individuals was reported in related research.

The chain has TRBV5-1 and TRBJ2-1, with TRBD1 matching over 7 bases. This TCR was recovered from a boy less than two years old with a congenital heart defect. Sequencing was performed on thymocytes. The DNA of the CDR3 is TGCGCCAGCAGCTTGGGGACAGGCCAAAGGGATGAGCAGTTCTTC. It is translated as CASSLGTGQRDEQFF.